Below, 3 T cell receptor beta chains from the same sample are listed, as sequenced in a study of molecular identifiers for immune sequencing clone quantification (dated by TCRdb to the late 2010s). The library was prepared using PCR. TCRdb records Illumina HiSeq 4000 as the sequencer. TCRdb ran its own pipeline on the public reads, namely fastp trimming at Q25 and MiXCR clone calling, and kept in-frame beta chains. CDR3 protein sequences are deduplicated, and each keeps its most common genes and DNA. A total of a few hundred thousand distinct CDR3 sequences appear in this sample, 20% to 25% of them only once. About 0.8% of the sample goes to the ten largest clones. Specimen: naive CD8+ T cells from blood, with Jurkat cell RNA spiked in. Taken with the paper, the label for cell subset or site translates to: FACS-sorted CD8+CD4-CCR7+CD45RA+ naive T cells. The source of these receptors is a human donor in good health. Some libraries in this study had Jurkat cell RNA spiked in.

This clonotype was seen repeatedly, ten times or more. The gene calls are TRBV19 and TRBJ1-1; 9 nucleotides match TRBD1. CDR1 is LNHDA and CDR2 is SQIVND in the germline V gene (reference sequence). The V segment lost 9 bases and the J segment 1 base; nucleotides outside the gene matches: 6. The CDR3 spans 14 residues. The CDR3 reads CASSWGQGNTEAFF. Written as DNA, the CDR3 is TGTGCCAGCAGCTGGGGACAGGGGAACACTGAAGCTTTCTTT.

The chain is built from TRBV19 and TRBJ2-5; D is undetermined. Looked up from germline, CDR1 is LNHDA and CDR2 is SQIVND (reference sequence). The V end lost 1 base, the J end lost 1 base, and 10 bases lay between the germline ends. The length of the CDR3 is 15 residues. CDR3 nucleotides: TGTGCCAGTAGTATAGGTGGTGGCGTCCAAGAGACCCAGTACTTC. Translated: CASSIGGGVQETQYF.

Notes on this clonotype: Being one base from a much bigger clone, this may be a read error. The CDR3 ends on some other residue instead of the conserved phenylalanine or tryptophan, so this is likely a read error. The chain combines TRBV29-1 with TRBJ1-1; D possibly corresponds to TRBD1 (5 bases). With 5 bases removed from V and 3 bases from J, the gap between germline ends came to 19 bases. CDR1 is SQVTM and CDR2 is ANQGSEA in the germline V gene. The CDR3 has 15 residues. The CDR3 loop reads CSVNEDGGVDTEAFL. CDR3 in DNA: TGCAGCGTTAATGAAGATGGGGGAGTGGACACTGAAGCTTTCCTT.